This T cell receptor (beta chain) was profiled in a study of response to subunit inactivated influenza vaccine. Germline V gives CDR1 SGDLS, CDR2 YYNGEE. V lost 2 bases to trimming and J lost 7 bases, with 16 bases between them. The CDR3 sequence is 15 residues long. Findings and limits, study-wide: It was the authors' suggestion that each seasonal influenza vaccination recruits few new T cells.

This clonotype was seen a few times. Its specificity is not known. One entry per CDR3 protein, called by TCRdb with MiXCR from the RT-PCR reads. The data show 200,000 to 250,000 distinct CDR3 sequences, with less than 15% seen just once and approximately 7.8% held by the top ten. The chain joins TRBV9 to TRBJ2-1, with D possibly being TRBD1 or TRBD2 (6 bases each). The TCR sequence derives from a man in his forties or fifties who received an inactivated influenza vaccine. Sequencing was performed on non-naive T cells sorted from PBMCs, taken approximately 15 days before vaccination. The CDR3 here is CASSVGGRVRNEQFF. The CDR3 DNA sequence: TGTGCCAGCAGCGTGGGGGGCAGGGTACGGAATGAGCAGTTCTTC.